A single T cell receptor beta chain is shown here with its context. Deletions cut 3 bases from V and 7 bases from J, with 8 bases between. The CDR3 spans 12 residues. Germline V gene data show CDR1 as SGDLS and CDR2 as YYNGEE. This sample is drawn from a study of blood T cell repertoires in COVID-19. Study overall: The samples span acute and convalescent COVID-19 from the United States, Italy and Spain. PBMCs, B-cell-depleted T cells, or T cells were the source of the cDNA or gDNA that made up the material.

In the original workflow: Reference gene primer amplification gave estimated nucleated cell counts. Sequencing was performed with immunoSEQ multiplex PCR; in TCRdb, only in-frame clones are kept and a portion is missing. For V, J and clone size, that table is used; D and trimming come from the DNA. This sample has around 120,000 clones; 87% occur once, and the top ten carry 7.7%. This clonotype was sampled from a human donor in a cohort sampled during active COVID-19. The source material was peripheral blood. This chain connects TRBV9 to TRBJ1-5; maybe TRBD1 (6 bases). The CDR3 region has the DNA TGTGCCAGCAGCGAGGGGGGGCAGCCCCAGCATTTT. Protein product: CASSEGGQPQHF.